Shown below are 25 T cell receptor beta chains from a single sample sequenced in a study of shared clonotypes between healthy human individuals. The naive CD8 fraction comprised CD45RO-negative cells positively selected for CCR7 and excluded terminally differentiated effector memory CD45RA+ cells. Profiling relied on immunoSEQ multiplex PCR, and the TCRdb table lists in-frame clones only, not all of them. The sample consists of 2 million to 2.5 million clones, 85% to 95% of them appearing once. What was sequenced was naive CD8+ T cells from PBMCs. Source of these receptors: a man aged 18-30 years in good health. Some clones in this sample may be carry-over from other donors' samples.

This chain uses TRBV7-6 with TRBJ2-1; D is ambiguous. This CDR3 has 12 residues. CDR1 and CDR2 (germline): SGHVS, FNYEAQ. Trimming stripped 1 base from V and 9 bases from J, with 7 bases between. CDR3 residues: CASSLVWGEQFF. CDR3 DNA sequence: TGTGCCAGCAGCTTAGTGTGGGGTGAGCAGTTCTTC.

This clone was counted a few times. The V gene is TRBV25-1, the J gene TRBJ1-5; D gene uncertain. The germline V gene encodes CDR1 MGHDK and CDR2 SYGVNS. The ends were cut back, 1 base at V and 6 bases at J, with 7 bases in the middle. The CDR3 spans 13 residues. The DNA for the CDR3 is TGTGCCAGCAGTGAATTGGGGTTTCAGCCCCAGCATTTT. Protein: CASSELGFQPQHF.

The chain uses TRBV28 and TRBJ2-6, with 9 bases matching TRBD1. Germline assignment: CDR1 MDHEN and CDR2 SYDVKM. There are 18 residues in the CDR3. Trimming cost V 6 bases and J 4 bases; bases outside gene matches: 13. The CDR3 region is CASRLGQGPFEGANVLTF. The CDR3 DNA sequence: TGTGCCAGCAGATTAGGACAGGGGCCATTTGAAGGGGCCAACGTCCTGACTTTC.

The count of this clone is one. This sequence joins TRBV6-6 and TRBJ2-1, with D unresolved. Deletions cut 7 bases from V and 9 bases from J, with 13 bases between. This CDR3 is 12 amino acids long. The germline V gene encodes CDR1 MNHNY and CDR2 SVGAGI (reference sequence). CDR3 sequence reads: CASTADSSEQFF. In DNA form, the CDR3 reads TGTGCCAGCACCGCTGACTCCTCTGAGCAGTTCTTC.

The chain uses TRBV5-1 and TRBJ1-2, with D maybe TRBD1 (5 bases). This CDR3 region has 14 residues. Germline values: CDR1 SGHRS, CDR2 YFSETQ. The V end lost 0 bases, the J end lost 6 bases, and 12 bases lay between the germline ends. CDR3 loop: CASSLEGFSDGYTF. For the CDR3, the DNA is TGCGCCAGCAGCTTGGAGGGGTTTTCGGATGGCTACACCTTC.

The V and J genes are TRBV7-8 and TRBJ1-5, with a possible D match to TRBD1 (5 bases). Trimming shortened V by 5 bases and J by 5 bases, and 22 bases separated the two germline ends. Germline V gene data show CDR1 as SGHVS and CDR2 as FQNEAQ. The CDR3 consists of 17 residues. CDR3 residues: CASSTSGTPGGYQPQHF. The CDR3 DNA is TGTGCCAGCAGCACCTCCGGGACCCCGGGAGGTTATCAGCCCCAGCATTTT.

This clone occurred once. This rearrangement joins TRBV5-5 to TRBJ1-4; TRBD1 might be the D (5 bases). The CDR3 loop spans 15 amino acids. Germline values: CDR1 SGHKS, CDR2 YYEKEE (reference sequence). The ends were cut back, 4 bases at V and 2 bases at J, with 12 bases in the middle. This chain's CDR3 is CASSRRGTTNEKLFF. The CDR3 DNA sequence: TGTGCCAGCAGCCGAAGGGGAACCACTAATGAAAAACTGTTTTTT.

This sequence joins TRBV19 and TRBJ2-3; 11 bases map to TRBD2. Germline loops: CDR1 LNHDA, CDR2 SQIVND (reference sequence). The CDR3 runs 14 residues. V trimming: 6 bases; J trimming: 5 bases; junction bases outside the gene matches: 4. CDR3 in amino acids: CASRTGTSGDTQYF. The DNA of the CDR3 is TGTGCCAGTAGAACCGGGACTAGCGGAGATACGCAGTATTTT.

V and J are TRBV4-3 and TRBJ2-1; D might be TRBD1 (5 bases). The V gene lost 11 bases and the J gene lost 7 bases, with 9 bases spanning the gap. CDR1 LGHNA and CDR2 YSLEER come from the germline V gene. This CDR3 is 10 amino acids long. CDR3 bases: TGCGCCGGACAAGGGAATGAGCAGTTCTTC. The encoded protein is CAGQGNEQFF.

Note on this clone: At the DNA level, this CDR3 is encoded by other sequences in the same sample as well. CDR3 bases: TGCGCCAGCAGCCAAGATGGGGTAACTGAAGCTTTCTTT. Amino acid sequence: CASSQDGVTEAFF. The chain links TRBV4-3 to TRBJ1-1; no reliable D call. The CDR3 covers 13 residues. CDR1 LGHNA and CDR2 YSLEER come from the germline V gene. Trimming removed 0 bases from V and 5 bases from J, with 7 bases in between.

The chain recombines TRBV7-6 with TRBJ1-1, with 8 bases lining up with TRBD1. V gave up 8 bases and J gave up 4 bases; unmatched junction bases: 6. This CDR3 region has 13 residues. CDR1 and CDR2 (germline): SGHVS, FNYEAQ. For the CDR3, the DNA is TGTGCCAGCGGACTTGACAGGGGCACTGAAGCTTTCTTT. It yields the protein CASGLDRGTEAFF.

Details on this clone: The same CDR3 also results from other DNA sequences found in this sample. V and J are TRBV7-2 and TRBJ2-7; 12 positions match TRBD2. Germline CDR1 is SGHTA and CDR2 is FQGNSA. The CDR3 covers 15 residues. The V gene end was trimmed by 2 bases and the J gene end by 2 bases; junction bases not matched to a gene: 1. The CDR3 sequence: CASSLRLAGAYEQYF. Written as DNA, the CDR3 is TGTGCCAGCAGCTTACGACTAGCGGGGGCCTACGAGCAGTACTTC.

V gene TRBV27 combines with J gene TRBJ2-1; tentative D call: TRBD2 (5 bases). CDR3 length: 13 amino acids. The germline gives CDR1 MNHEY, CDR2 SMNVEV (reference sequence). Between the trimmed V and J ends, which lost 2 bases and 10 bases, there was a span of 12 bases. The CDR3 here is CASSLIAGEEQFF. The CDR3 DNA follows: TGTGCCAGCAGTTTAATTGCGGGTGAAGAGCAGTTCTTC.

The chain links TRBV7-6 to TRBJ2-3; unclear D gene. Germline lookup yields CDR1 SGHVS and CDR2 FNYEAQ. Trimming removed 2 bases from V and 5 bases from J, with 8 bases in between. The CDR3 runs 13 residues. The CDR3 reads CASSLSLGDTQYF. DNA for the CDR3: TGTGCCAGCAGCTTATCTTTGGGAGATACGCAGTATTTT.

This chain's CDR3 is CASSEGAGGLNEQFF. The CDR3, as DNA: TGTGCCAGCAGTGAGGGAGCGGGAGGGCTCAATGAGCAGTTCTTC. The chain links TRBV2 to TRBJ2-1, with 10 bases fitting TRBD2. V lost 3 bases, J lost 6 bases, and 5 bases stayed unmatched. Germline CDR1 is SNHLY and CDR2 is FYNNEI. The length of the CDR3 is 15 residues.

V and J are TRBV7-8 and TRBJ2-1; TRBD2 might be the D (6 bases). The CDR3 totals 14 residues. The germline gives CDR1 SGHVS, CDR2 FQNEAQ. V was clipped by 5 bases and J by 4 bases, with 12 bases between them. CDR3 nucleotide sequence: TGTGCCAGCAGCCCGGGAGAGGGTTACAATGAGCAGTTCTTC. Translation gives CASSPGEGYNEQFF. The variable domain in full, completed from reference TRBV7-8 and TRBJ2-1, reads GAGVSQSPRYKVAKRGQDVALRCDPISGHVSLFWYQQALGQGPEFLTYFQNEAQLDKSGLPSDRFFAERPEGSVSTLKIQRTQQEDSAVYLCASSPGEGYNEQFFGPGTRLTVL.

The V gene is TRBV27, the J gene TRBJ1-5; TRBD1 matches 11 bases. CDR1 is MNHEY and CDR2 is SMNVEV in the germline V gene (reference sequence). The CDR3 has 19 residues. The V segment lost 1 base and the J segment 1 base; nucleotides outside the gene matches: 9. The CDR3 spells CASSLLGTGGLRSNQPQHF. The CDR3 DNA is TGTGCCAGCAGTTTATTGGGGACAGGGGGGTTGAGAAGCAATCAGCCCCAGCATTTT.

V usage is TRBV7-3 and J usage is TRBJ2-7; D is possibly TRBD2 (6 bases). V shed 10 bases and J shed 3 bases, with 16 bases lying between them. The CDR3 has 13 residues. From germline, CDR1 is SGHTA and CDR2 FQGTGA. This CDR3 is CATAWDSNYEQYF. The CDR3 region has the DNA TGTGCCACCGCCTGGGACTCCAACTACGAGCAGTACTTC. Full variable domain (outside the CDR3, taken from reference TRBV7-3 and TRBJ2-7): GAGVSQTPSNKVTEKGKYVELRCDPISGHTALYWYRQSLGQGPEFLIYFQGTGAADDSGLPNDRFFAVRPEGSVSTLKIQRTERGDSAVYLCATAWDSNYEQYFGPGTRLTVT.

The count of this clone is one. The chain combines TRBV9 with TRBJ1-2, with TRBD1 identical over 8 bases. CDR1 is SGDLS, CDR2 YYNGEE, per germline. The CDR3 contains 17 residues. The V segment lost 0 bases and the J segment 2 bases; nucleotides outside the gene matches: 9. As DNA, the CDR3 is TGTGCCAGCAGCGTAGGAGCGACAGGGGTTCTGAACTATGGCTACACCTTC. Its translation is CASSVGATGVLNYGYTF.

The CDR3 DNA follows: TGTGCCAGCAGCTTCTCCCTAGCGGAGATACAATTGGGGCAGTTCTTC. Translation: CASSFSLAEIQLGQFF. The V call is TRBV5-6, the J call TRBJ2-1, with 7 bases that match TRBD2. Germline trimming cut 2 bases from V and 12 bases from J; bases unmatched to any gene: 17. This CDR3 has 16 amino acids. Germline V lookup: CDR1 SGHDT, CDR2 YYEEEE.

The rearrangement uses TRBV27 and TRBJ1-5, with D unclear. This CDR3 contains 14 residues. The V gene's germline CDR1 is MNHEY and CDR2 SMNVEV (reference sequence). V lost 1 base to trimming and J lost 3 bases, with 7 bases between them. CDR3 amino acids: CASSLYPHNQPQHF. The CDR3 coding sequence is TGTGCCAGCAGTTTATATCCCCACAATCAGCCCCAGCATTTT.

The genes are TRBV4-3 and TRBJ2-7, with 8 bases aligning to TRBD2. Germline V gene sequence: CDR1 LGHNA, CDR2 YSLEER. Trimming removed 1 base from V and 3 bases from J; junction bases left unmatched: 11. CDR3 size: 17 residues. CDR3 nucleotide sequence: TGCGCCAGCAGCCAAGGCTCCGGGACTAGGAGTATCTACGAGCAGTACTTC. Translation: CASSQGSGTRSIYEQYF.

The CDR3 here is CASSGMSSGNTIYF. CDR3 coding DNA: TGTGCCAGCAGTGGGATGAGCTCTGGAAACACCATATATTTT. The V call is TRBV6-1, the J call TRBJ1-3; D gene uncertain. Trimming pared 4 bases from V and 0 bases from J, leaving 7 bases between. The CDR3 length is 14 residues. Germline CDR1 and CDR2: MNHNS and SASEGT.

The chain uses TRBV30 and TRBJ2-7; D is possibly TRBD1 (6 bases). Per germline, CDR1 GTSNPN and CDR2 SVGIG (reference sequence). CDR3 length: 11 residues. CDR3 sequence: CAWQGGHEQYF. The DNA of the CDR3 is TGTGCTTGGCAAGGGGGTCACGAGCAGTACTTC.

The rearrangement uses TRBV11-2 and TRBJ1-1, with TRBD1 matching over 9 bases. Germline-derived CDR1 and CDR2 are SGHAT and FQNNGV. Trimming cost V 4 bases and J 5 bases; bases outside gene matches: 8. This CDR3 region has 15 residues. CDR3 amino acids: CASSSLTGGLTEAFF. In nucleotides, the CDR3 is TGTGCCAGCAGCTCCTTAACAGGGGGCTTAACTGAAGCTTTCTTT.